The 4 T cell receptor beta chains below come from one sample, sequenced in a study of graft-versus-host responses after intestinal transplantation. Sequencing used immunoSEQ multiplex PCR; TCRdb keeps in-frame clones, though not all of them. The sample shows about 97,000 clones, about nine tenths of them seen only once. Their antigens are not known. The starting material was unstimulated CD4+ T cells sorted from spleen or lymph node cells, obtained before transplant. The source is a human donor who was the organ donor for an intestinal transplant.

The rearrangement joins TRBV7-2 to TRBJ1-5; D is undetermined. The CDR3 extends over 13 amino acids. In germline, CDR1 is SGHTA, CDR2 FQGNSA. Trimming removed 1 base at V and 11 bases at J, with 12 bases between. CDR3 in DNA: TGTGCCAGCAGCTTAGGGCAGGTGTCAACCCAGCATTTT. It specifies CASSLGQVSTQHF. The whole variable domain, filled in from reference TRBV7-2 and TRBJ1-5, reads GAGVSQSPSNKVTEKGKDVELRCDPISGHTALYWYRQSLGQGLEFLIYFQGNSAPDKSGLPSDRFSAERTGGSVSTLTIQRTQQEDSAVYLCASSLGQVSTQHFGDGTRLSIL.

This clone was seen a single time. The CDR3 spells CASKFGGGVNTQYF. CDR3 DNA: TGTGCCAGCAAATTCGGGGGGGGTGTAAATACGCAGTATTTT. The gene calls are TRBV28 and TRBJ2-3, with TRBD2 matching 8 bases. The CDR3 is 14 amino acids. CDR1 and CDR2 (germline): MDHEN, SYDVKM. J gave up 7 bases and V 7 bases, and 10 bases lay outside the gene matches.

The chain's CDR3 is CSVGGVSYEQYF. In nucleotides, the CDR3 is TGCAGCGTAGGAGGGGTATCCTACGAGCAGTACTTC. V and J are TRBV29-1 and TRBJ2-5; D is perhaps TRBD2 (6 bases). With the DNA end fitting TRBJ2-7 better, the J assignment may be wrong. Germline V lookup: CDR1 SQVTM, CDR2 ANQGSEA. This CDR3 is built from 12 residues.

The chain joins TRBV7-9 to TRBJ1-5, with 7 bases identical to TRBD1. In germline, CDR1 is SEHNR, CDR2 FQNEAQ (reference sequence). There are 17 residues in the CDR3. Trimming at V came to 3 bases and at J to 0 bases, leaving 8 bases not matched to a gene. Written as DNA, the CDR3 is TGTGCCAGCAGCTTTTCGGCGACAGGGTTTAGCAATCAGCCCCAGCATTTT. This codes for CASSFSATGFSNQPQHF.